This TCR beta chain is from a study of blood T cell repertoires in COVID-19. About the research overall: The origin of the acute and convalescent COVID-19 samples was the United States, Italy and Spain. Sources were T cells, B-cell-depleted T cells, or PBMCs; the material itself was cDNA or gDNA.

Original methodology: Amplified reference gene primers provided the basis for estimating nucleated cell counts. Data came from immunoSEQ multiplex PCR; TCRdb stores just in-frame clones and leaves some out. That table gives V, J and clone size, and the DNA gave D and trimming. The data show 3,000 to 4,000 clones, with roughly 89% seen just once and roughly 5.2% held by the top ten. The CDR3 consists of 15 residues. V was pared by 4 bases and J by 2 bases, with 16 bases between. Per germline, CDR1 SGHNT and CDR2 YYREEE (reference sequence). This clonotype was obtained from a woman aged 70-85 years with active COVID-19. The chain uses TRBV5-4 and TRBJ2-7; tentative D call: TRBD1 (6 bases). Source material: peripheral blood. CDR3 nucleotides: TGTGCCAGCAGCCGTGTGGGGGACAAAGCCTACGAGCAGTACTTC. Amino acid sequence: CASSRVGDKAYEQYF.